The sequence of this TCR beta chain was determined in a study of T cell responses to AZD1222 COVID-19 vaccine. At the level of the study: Pooling was applied to second doses at about 4 or about 12 weeks.

Trimming took 0 bases from V and 6 from J, leaving 17 bases between them. This CDR3 is built from 17 residues. Germline V gives CDR1 LNHNV, CDR2 YYDKDF (reference sequence). Some clones are missing from TCRdb's copy, which holds only in-frame ones; the method was immunoSEQ multiplex PCR. This sample has about 100,000 clones, with less than 90% found just once. The study's findings and limits: Among AZD1222 vaccinees, only five to seven were seropositive at baseline. Repertoire collection took place solely once the T cell response had peaked.

On this clone: Antigen unknown.

V gene TRBV15 combines with J gene TRBJ2-2; a weak D match, TRBD1 (6 bases). This specimen consisted of peripheral blood, obtained on day 0 of AZD1222 vaccination. The receptor's source is an adult in good health. The CDR3 region is CATSRDFEGHLSGELFF. CDR3 bases: TGTGCCACCAGCAGAGATTTTGAGGGACATCTATCCGGGGAGCTGTTTTTT.